This T cell receptor beta chain was identified in a study of blood T cell repertoires in COVID-19. Study as a whole: The study drew acute and convalescent COVID-19 samples from the United States, Italy and Spain.

Per the original data handling: Quantification of nucleated cells was approximated via reference gene primer amplification. The table came from immunoSEQ multiplex PCR; TCRdb's copy has only in-frame clones and leaves some out. That table supplies the V and J calls and clone size; D and trimming were determined from the DNA. The sample yields about 62,000 clones, 70% to 90% seen once. Germline-derived CDR1 and CDR2 are MNHEY and SVGEGT. V lost 5 bases to trimming and J lost 4 bases, with 17 bases between them. This CDR3 has 15 amino acids. This TCR came from an elderly woman with acute or convalescent COVID-19. Material for sequencing was peripheral blood. The chain employs TRBV6-2 or TRBV6-3 and TRBJ1-1, with D maybe TRBD1 (6 bases). The CDR3 sequence: CASSIPGPGATEAFF. For the CDR3, the DNA is TGTGCCAGCAGTATACCCGGGCCAGGGGCCACTGAAGCTTTCTTT.